These T cell receptor beta chains were read from a single sample in a study of Ad26.COV2.S vaccination and SARS-CoV-2 variants. TCRdb's copy holds only in-frame clones and misses some; the assay was immunoSEQ multiplex PCR. The data show about 350,000 clones, 70% to 90% seen once. The sequencing used peripheral blood, collected in a trial of Ad26.COV2.S vaccine versus placebo. The receptors stem from a person between 18 and 65 years old who received the Ad26.COV2.S COVID-19 vaccine or a placebo. CDR3s include the opening cysteine and the closing phenylalanine or tryptophan.

TRBJ2-5 | TRBV6-5 | CASSTRGVEETQYF
TRBJ1-4 | TRBV27 | CASSLGREGSNEKLFF
TRBJ2-7 | TRBV7-2 | CASSLQGRAYEQYF
TRBJ1-3 | TRBV19 | CASSPSGEFFSGNTIYF
TRBJ1-2 | TRBV6-5 | CASRIDRVANYGYTF
TRBJ1-1 | TRBV4-3 | CASSQDFSSDTEAFF
TRBJ1-1 | TRBV5-1 | CASSLRTGTNTEAFF
TRBJ2-2 | TRBV4-1 | CASSHGQFTGELFF
TRBJ2-7 | TRBV7-6 | CASSLEPGTYEQYF
TRBJ2-5 | TRBV5-4 | CASSLGRQTQETQYF
TRBJ2-5 | TRBV28 | CASSLPGLAGQETQYF
TRBJ2-5 | TRBV7-9 | CASSFWRQPWSQYF
TRBJ2-3 | TRBV10-1 | CASSGDRVLDQYF
TRBJ2-1 | TRBV4-3 | CASSQAQAGGSSEQFF
TRBJ2-3 | TRBV5-6 | CASSYFQGLAGSTDTQYF
TRBJ2-1 | TRBV6-2/TRBV6-3 | CASSSMPGVRKDEQFF
TRBJ1-5 | TRBV7-9 | CASSLGDGYQPQHF
TRBJ2-1 | TRBV28 | CASSRPLGGVRSEQFF
TRBJ1-1 | TRBV10-3 | CAISESRQGGNTEAFF
TRBJ2-7 | TRBV30 | CAWSPGAGYEQYF
TRBJ2-5 | TRBV7-2 | CASTTFGVQETQYF
TRBJ2-7 | TRBV10-1 | CASSGFSAGTYEQYF